These 27 T cell receptor beta chains originate from one sample sequenced in a study of CD8+ T cells in alopecia areata (dated by TCRdb to about 2018). The library was produced with the immunoSEQ multiplex PCR assay. For TCR sequencing, RNA was extracted from every sample and reverse transcribed into cDNA to serve as template. Drawn from immuneACCESS, this table holds only the in-frame rearrangements with V and J called that TCRdb kept. Clones are partly lost; checked studies trace under half to an unresolved V gene and leave the rest unexplained. The table for this sample lists 150,000 to 180,000 clones; less than 65% of them were counted only once. The ten largest clones add up to just under 20% of the sample. In the paper's terms, the time point label means: baseline before oral tofacitinib. Here the sequenced sample was CD8+ T cells sorted from blood, taken at week 0. The receptors originated from a human donor with alopecia areata.

In this sample, this clone turned up a few times. This rearrangement joins TRBV9 to TRBJ2-3, with D unclear. Germline V gene lookup returns CDR1 SGDLS and CDR2 YYNGEE. The V end was cut by 3 bases, the J end by 3 bases, with 11 bases between. CDR3 size: 14 residues. CDR3 amino acids: CASSAPFETDTQYF. DNA for the CDR3: TGTGCCAGCAGCGCGCCGTTCGAAACAGATACGCAGTATTTT.

V is TRBV6-5 and J is TRBJ1-2, with D possibly TRBD1 on 5 matching bases. Germline V gives CDR1 MNHEY, CDR2 SVGAGI. This CDR3 contains 16 residues. V lost 2 bases and J lost 1, with 14 bases in between. In DNA form, the CDR3 reads TGTGCCAGCAGTTACGGGGAGACAGCAGATAACTATGGCTACACCTTC. Translating it yields CASSYGETADNYGYTF.

This clone has just one count. The rearrangement uses TRBV2 and TRBJ2-1; possibly TRBD2 for D (6 bases). CDR1 and CDR2 (germline): SNHLY, FYNNEI. CDR3 length equals 12 residues. V dropped 5 bases and J dropped 7 bases, with 9 bases sitting between them. The CDR3 loop reads CASSPTRNEQFF. CDR3 bases: TGTGCCAGCAGTCCGACTAGGAATGAGCAGTTCTTC.

The chain employs TRBV12-5 and TRBJ1-5, with TRBD1 matching 7 bases. The V segment lost 0 bases and the J segment 0 bases; nucleotides outside the gene matches: 11. This CDR3 has 19 residues. Germline loops: CDR1 LGHNT, CDR2 FRNRAP. In DNA, the CDR3 is TGTGCTAGTGGTTTGGTAAGGACAGGTCAAGATTATAGCAATCAGCCCCAGCATTTT. Translated: CASGLVRTGQDYSNQPQHF.

This clone was counted between two and nine times. The same CDR3 arises from other DNA sequences in this sample as well. The gene calls are TRBV5-1 and TRBJ1-1, with D uncertain. CDR3 length equals 11 residues. Germline lookup yields CDR1 SGHRS and CDR2 YFSETQ. V was pared by 1 base and J by 2 bases, with 0 bases between. For the CDR3, the DNA is TGCGCCAGCAGCTTGAACACTGAAGCTTTCTTT. Translated, it gives CASSLNTEAFF.

The chain links TRBV15 to TRBJ2-1, with D maybe TRBD2 (5 bases). CDR3 length: 15 amino acids. V was trimmed by 0 bases and J by 8 bases, leaving 14 bases between them. Germline loops: CDR1 LNHNV, CDR2 YYDKDF (reference sequence). The CDR3 DNA reads TGTGCCACCAGCAGAGATCGGGAATCTAGACATGAGCAGTTCTTC. This codes for CATSRDRESRHEQFF.

The J gene is TRBJ1-1, the V gene TRBV30; no firm D call. The CDR3 is 12 residues long. Trimming took off 5 bases at V and 5 bases at J, with 12 bases between the two ends. Germline CDR1 and CDR2: GTSNPN and SVGIG (reference sequence). CDR3 in amino acids: CAWALTVTEAFF. The CDR3 DNA sequence: TGTGCCTGGGCCTTAACGGTGACTGAAGCTTTCTTT. Filled out from reference TRBV30 and TRBJ1-1, the complete variable domain reads SQTIHQWPATLVQPVGSPLSLECTVEGTSNPNLYWYRQAAGRGLQLLFYSVGIGQISSEVPQNLSASRPQDRQFILSSKKLLLSDSGFYLCAWALTVTEAFFGQGTRLTVV.

V usage is TRBV7-9 and J usage is TRBJ1-2, with TRBD1 matching over 7 bases. This CDR3 spans 15 amino acids. Trimming removed 5 bases from V and 6 bases from J; junction bases left unmatched: 12. The germline V gene encodes CDR1 SEHNR and CDR2 FQNEAQ (reference sequence). The CDR3 is CASSQGTDPGNGYTF. DNA for the CDR3: TGTGCCAGCAGCCAGGGGACAGATCCTGGAAATGGCTACACCTTC.

This sequence joins TRBV30 and TRBJ2-5; D unclear. Germline-derived CDR1 and CDR2 are GTSNPN and SVGIG (reference sequence). CDR3 length equals 13 residues. V was cut by 0 bases and J by 4 bases, with 9 bases left in between. The CDR3 is CAWSVWRRETQYF. The CDR3 nucleotides read TGTGCCTGGAGTGTCTGGCGGCGAGAGACCCAGTACTTC.

CDR3 sequence: CASRGDYNEQFF. CDR3 coding DNA: TGTGCCAGCAGAGGCGATTACAATGAGCAGTTCTTC. V and J are TRBV25-1 and TRBJ2-1; D gene unclear. CDR1 and CDR2 (germline): MGHDK, SYGVNS. Trimming removed 6 bases at V and 4 bases at J, with 7 bases between. This CDR3 is 12 amino acids long.

The V gene is TRBV27, the J gene TRBJ2-1, with 9 bases that match TRBD1. The CDR3 has 15 residues. Germline V lookup: CDR1 MNHEY, CDR2 SMNVEV (reference sequence). Unmatched junction bases numbered 5, after V lost 4 bases and J lost 4 bases. CDR3: CASSSPGQGYNEQFF. The CDR3 coding sequence is TGTGCCAGCAGTTCACCGGGACAGGGATACAATGAGCAGTTCTTC.

This chain uses TRBV10-3 with TRBJ1-2; D gene ambiguous. The germline V gene encodes CDR1 ENHRY and CDR2 SYGVKD. V shed 6 bases and J shed 3 bases, with 8 bases lying between them. The CDR3 consists of 12 residues. The CDR3 sequence: CAIRTAYYGYTF. DNA of the CDR3: TGTGCCATCAGAACAGCCTACTATGGCTACACCTTC.

This clone was seen only once. The V and J genes are TRBV2 and TRBJ2-5; D gene uncertain. The V end was cut by 1 base, the J end by 4 bases, with 4 bases between. This CDR3 region has 12 residues. From germline, CDR1 is SNHLY and CDR2 FYNNEI. CDR3 loop: CASSEGGETQYF. CDR3 DNA sequence: TGTGCCAGCAGTGAAGGCGGAGAGACCCAGTACTTC.

CDR3 DNA sequence: TGTGCCAGCAGTTACACTAGCGGGGTTTACGAGCAGTACTTC. Its translation is CASSYTSGVYEQYF. This chain uses TRBV6-5 with TRBJ2-7, with TRBD2 matching over 10 bases. There are 14 residues in the CDR3. Germline V lookup: CDR1 MNHEY, CDR2 SVGAGI. Trimming took 2 bases from V and 4 from J; bases not matched to a gene: 2.

About this clone itself: This sample also contains other DNA sequences that code for the same CDR3. CDR3 sequence reads: CAWSVSDNEQFF. As DNA, the CDR3 is TGTGCCTGGAGTGTCAGCGACAATGAGCAGTTCTTC. This rearrangement joins TRBV30 to TRBJ2-1; no clear D gene. V lost 0 bases, J lost 5 bases, and 5 bases lay in between. Germline values: CDR1 GTSNPN, CDR2 SVGIG (reference sequence). The CDR3 totals 12 residues.

This clone was detected once. Other DNA sequences in the same sample also yield this CDR3. J is TRBJ2-1 and V is TRBV5-1; possibly TRBD1 for D (5 bases). CDR1 SGHRS and CDR2 YFSETQ come from the germline V gene. The V end lost 4 bases, the J end lost 4 bases, and 6 bases lay between the germline ends. The CDR3 length is 12 residues. CDR3 amino acids: CASSPGYNEQFF. CDR3 DNA sequence: TGCGCCAGCAGCCCAGGGTACAATGAGCAGTTCTTC.

This clone was observed a few times. The chain recombines TRBV12-5 with TRBJ2-1, with D maybe TRBD1 (6 bases). The V end lost 1 base, the J end lost 4 bases, and 11 bases lay between the germline ends. CDR3 length equals 15 residues. From germline, CDR1 is LGHNT and CDR2 FRNRAP. The CDR3 sequence: CASGLGGGQYNEQFF. The CDR3 bases are TGTGCTAGTGGTTTGGGAGGGGGACAATACAATGAGCAGTTCTTC.

The rearrangement joins TRBV2 to TRBJ2-5; the D is unclear. Germline CDR1 SNHLY, CDR2 FYNNEI. This CDR3 is 13 amino acids long. Deletions cut 3 bases from V and 5 bases from J, with 10 bases between. CDR3 nucleotide sequence: TGTGCCAGCAGTGACGGTAATTTTGAGACCCAGTACTTC. As protein: CASSDGNFETQYF.

V gene TRBV29-1 combines with J gene TRBJ1-1; D is possibly TRBD1 (5 bases). V was pared by 4 bases and J by 7 bases, with 10 bases between. The CDR3 spans 11 residues. Per germline, CDR1 SQVTM and CDR2 ANQGSEA. CDR3 DNA: TGCAGCGTTGGGACGGGACTTGAAGCTTTCTTT. It translates to CSVGTGLEAFF.

Comment on this clone: Other DNA sequences in this sample translate to the same CDR3. This rearrangement joins TRBV7-8 to TRBJ1-4, with 9 bases aligning to TRBD1. V lost 4 bases to trimming and J lost 5 bases; unmatched junction nucleotides: 5. The germline CDR1 and CDR2 sequences are SGHVS and FQNEAQ. This CDR3 has 15 residues. CDR3 protein: CASSSLGQGNEKLFF. The CDR3, as DNA: TGTGCCAGCAGCTCTCTTGGACAGGGGAATGAAAAACTGTTTTTT.

V usage is TRBV7-8 and J usage is TRBJ2-2; D is undetermined. The CDR3 extends over 16 amino acids. Germline values: CDR1 SGHVS, CDR2 FQNEAQ. The V and J ends lost 5 bases and 7 bases respectively, with 20 bases between them. The DNA of the CDR3 is TGTGCCAGCAGCACCCACGTCGTTGGGTTTGACGGGGAGCTGTTTTTT. It yields the protein CASSTHVVGFDGELFF. The whole variable domain, remainder taken from reference TRBV7-8 and TRBJ2-2, is GAGVSQSPRYKVAKRGQDVALRCDPISGHVSLFWYQQALGQGPEFLTYFQNEAQLDKSGLPSDRFFAERPEGSVSTLKIQRTQQEDSAVYLCASSTHVVGFDGELFFGEGSRLTVL.

This clone was counted once. The V call is TRBV4-3, the J call TRBJ2-1, with 7 bases fitting TRBD2. The germline V gene has CDR1 LGHNA and CDR2 YSLEER. CDR3 length: 12 residues. V was clipped by 4 bases and J by 10 bases; unmatched bases: 4. In DNA, the CDR3 is TGCGCCAGCAGCCCGGGGGAGGGCGAGCAGTTCTTC. Translated, it gives CASSPGEGEQFF.

The V call is TRBV13, the J call TRBJ1-1; D uncertain. Germline V CDR1 and CDR2: PRHDT, FYEKMQ (reference sequence). V was pared by 2 bases and J by 6 bases, with 7 bases between. CDR3 length: 12 amino acids. The CDR3 region is CASSLSNPEAFF. CDR3 coding DNA: TGTGCCAGCAGCTTATCAAACCCTGAAGCTTTCTTT.

CDR3 coding DNA: TGTGCCAGCAGTCCCGGACAGGGATGGATCTATGGCTACACCTTC. Its translation is CASSPGQGWIYGYTF. This chain links TRBV27 with TRBJ1-2, with 8 nucleotides matching TRBD1. Germline CDR1 and CDR2: MNHEY and SMNVEV (reference sequence). V dropped 5 bases and J dropped 4; count of bases not matched to a gene: 9. The CDR3 loop spans 15 amino acids.

The chain links TRBV15 to TRBJ2-7; 7 bases agree with TRBD1. This CDR3 is 14 amino acids long. The trim removed 5 bases at V and 3 bases at J, leaving 7 bases unmatched. CDR1 is LNHNV and CDR2 is YYDKDF in the germline V gene (reference sequence). The CDR3 nucleotides are TGTGCCACCAGCCTCTCGGGACAGCTCTACGAGCAGTACTTC. It translates to CATSLSGQLYEQYF.

This clone was seen a few times. The chain couples TRBV7-9 to TRBJ2-7; the D call may be TRBD1 or TRBD2 (6 bases each). Germline V gene data show CDR1 as SEHNR and CDR2 as FQNEAQ (reference sequence). There are 14 residues in the CDR3. V shed 4 bases and J shed 3 bases, with 13 bases lying between them. DNA for the CDR3: TGTGCCAGCAGCTCTGGGGGGCCAGGCTACGAGCAGTACTTC. Translation: CASSSGGPGYEQYF.

The chain has TRBV25-1 and TRBJ2-3; a possible D gene is TRBD2 (6 bases). Trimming removed 6 bases from V and 4 bases from J, with 11 bases in between. Germline V lookup: CDR1 MGHDK, CDR2 SYGVNS. This CDR3 comprises 13 residues. The CDR3 coding sequence is TGTGCCAGCAGGACCGGGGGAGCAGATACGCAGTATTTT. Protein sequence: CASRTGGADTQYF.